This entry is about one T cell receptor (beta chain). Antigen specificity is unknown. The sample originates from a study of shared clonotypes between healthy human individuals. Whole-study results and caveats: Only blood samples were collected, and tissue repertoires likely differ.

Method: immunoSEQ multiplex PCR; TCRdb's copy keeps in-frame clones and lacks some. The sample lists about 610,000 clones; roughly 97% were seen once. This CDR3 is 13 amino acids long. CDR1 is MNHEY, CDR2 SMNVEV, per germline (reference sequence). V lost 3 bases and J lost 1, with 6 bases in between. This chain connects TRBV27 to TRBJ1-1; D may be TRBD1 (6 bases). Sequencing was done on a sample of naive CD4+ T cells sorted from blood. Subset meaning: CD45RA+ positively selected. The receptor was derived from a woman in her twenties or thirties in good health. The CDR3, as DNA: TGTGCCAGCAGTTTCAGGGGGAACACTGAAGCTTTCTTT. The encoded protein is CASSFRGNTEAFF.